This is a list of T cell receptor beta chains from one sample in a study of graft-versus-host responses after intestinal transplantation. The assay was immunoSEQ multiplex PCR, and TCRdb's table has in-frame clones only and misses some. The table shows approximately 28,000 clones, with 70% to 90% occurring only once. Here the sequenced sample was PBMCs, taken about 460 days after intestinal transplantation. These receptor sequences come from a human patient who received an intestinal transplant, so some T cells may come from the graft donor. Both conserved end residues are part of each CDR3. The order of the fields is clone size, D gene, J gene, V gene, CDR3 protein, CDR3 DNA. The D gene is left open where the match is weak. Clone size is stated in some rows and not others, as once, few, many or a class when expanded.

>-|TRBD2|TRBJ2-7|TRBV28
CASSFPLAGDPLSYEQYF
TGTGCCAGCAGTTTCCCACTAGCGGGAGACCCATTGAGCTACGAGCAGTACTTC
>-|-|TRBJ2-5|TRBV5-1
CASSLGTQETQYF
TGCGCCAGCAGCTTGGGAACCCAAGAGACCCAGTACTTC
>-|TRBD2|TRBJ2-5|TRBV11-2
CASSLVFSGGAAVETQYF
TGTGCCAGCAGCTTAGTTTTTAGCGGGGGGGCGGCGGTGGAGACCCAGTACTTC
>-|-|TRBJ2-1|TRBV4-1
CASSQVRGYEQFF
TGCGCCAGCAGCCAAGTAAGAGGGTATGAGCAGTTCTTC
>-|TRBD1|TRBJ1-6|TRBV7-4
CASSLRTGGSTYNSPLHF
TGTGCCAGCAGCTTACGGACAGGGGGGAGCACCTATAATTCACCCCTCCACTTT
>-|-|TRBJ2-7|TRBV19
CASSSGAGDYEQYF
TGTGCCAGTAGTAGCGGGGCAGGGGACTACGAGCAGTACTTC
>-|-|TRBJ2-1|TRBV19
CASSIPFYNEQFF
TGTGCCAGTAGTATTCCCTTTTACAATGAGCAGTTCTTC
>-|TRBD2|TRBJ2-3|TRBV15
CATSAGLALADTQYF
TGTGCCACCAGCGCGGGACTAGCGTTAGCAGATACGCAGTATTTT
>-|-|TRBJ1-2|TRBV27
CASSLNPAGVVGYTF
TGTGCCAGCAGTTTAAATCCAGCCGGGGTTGTTGGCTACACCTTC
>-|-|TRBJ1-2|TRBV6-5
CASSAGANGYTF
TGTGCCAGCAGTGCAGGGGCTAACGGCTACACCTTC
>-|-|TRBJ1-1|TRBV6-4
CASSTKNTEAFF
TGTGCCAGCAGTACAAAGAACACTGAAGCTTTCTTT
>-|-|TRBJ2-2|TRBV9
CASSVGPGELFF
TGTGCCAGCAGCGTAGGTCCCGGGGAGCTGTTTTTT
>few|TRBD1|TRBJ2-7|TRBV9
CASSVGGQSSYEQYF
TGTGCCAGCAGCGTAGGGGGACAGAGCTCCTACGAGCAGTACTTC
>-|-|TRBJ1-2|TRBV28
CASSLSRLNYGYTF
TGTGCCAGCAGTTTATCCAGGCTTAACTATGGCTACACCTTC
>-|-|TRBJ1-5|TRBV6-4
CASPTHQPQHF
TGTGCCAGTCCTACCCATCAGCCCCAGCATTTT
>-|-|TRBJ1-1|TRBV30
CAWGGVRRAEAFF
TGTGCCTGGGGGGGAGTCCGGCGGGCTGAAGCTTTCTTT
>once|-|TRBJ2-7|TRBV5-4
CASSVGSWGEQYF
TGTGCCAGCAGCGTCGGGAGCTGGGGCGAGCAGTACTTC
>few|-|TRBJ1-2|TRBV5-8
CASSPATGNYGYTF
TGTGCCAGCAGCCCAGCGACGGGCAACTATGGCTACACCTTC
>-|TRBD2|TRBJ2-1|TRBV10-1
CASSESGRAPYNEQFF
TGCGCCAGCAGTGAGTCTGGGAGGGCCCCCTACAATGAGCAGTTCTTC
>-|-|TRBJ2-1|TRBV19
CASSIGNYNEQFF
TGTGCCAGTAGTATTGGGAACTACAATGAGCAGTTCTTC
>-|-|TRBJ2-4|TRBV19
CASSLMGVVDIQYF
TGTGCCAGTAGTCTAATGGGGGTTGTAGACATTCAGTACTTC
>-|TRBD1|TRBJ2-7|TRBV18
CASSPKTGVYEQYF
TGTGCCAGCTCACCGAAAACAGGGGTCTACGAGCAGTACTTC
>-|-|TRBJ1-2|TRBV28
CASSPQGREIYGYTF
TGTGCCAGCAGTCCCCAGGGCCGGGAGATCTATGGCTACACCTTC
>-|-|TRBJ1-6|TRBV6-4
CASSEGANSPLHF
TGTGCCAGCAGTGAGGGGGCTAATTCACCCCTCCACTTT
>-|TRBD1|TRBJ2-3|TRBV6-1
CASRRGDRATDTQYF
TGTGCCAGCAGGAGGGGGGACAGGGCCACAGATACGCAGTATTTT
>-|TRBD2|TRBJ2-7|TRBV19
CASSMFGGGSGSSYEQYF
TGTGCCAGTAGTATGTTCGGAGGTGGTAGCGGGAGCTCCTACGAGCAGTACTTC
>-|-|TRBJ1-1|TRBV18
CASSPPKGGTEAFF
TGTGCCAGCTCACCACCGAAGGGGGGCACTGAAGCTTTCTTT
>-|-|TRBJ1-6|TRBV6-1
CASSSHSRDRPPLHF
TGTGCCAGCAGTTCCCACTCACGGGATCGGCCACCCCTCCACTTT
>-|-|TRBJ1-1|TRBV30
CAWSRRGALNTEAFF
TGTGCCTGGAGTAGACGGGGGGCCTTGAACACTGAAGCTTTCTTT
>-|TRBD2|TRBJ2-1|TRBV10-2
CASSDPSGGINEQFF
TGCGCCAGCAGTGACCCTAGCGGAGGGATTAATGAGCAGTTCTTC
>once|TRBD1|TRBJ2-7|TRBV2
CASSATQGFNYEQYF
TGTGCCAGCAGTGCCACACAGGGGTTCAACTACGAGCAGTACTTC
>-|-|TRBJ1-1|TRBV27
CASSLSRGQGRLNTEAFF
TGTGCCAGCAGTTTAAGTCGTGGGCAGGGGAGACTGAACACTGAAGCTTTCTTT
>-|TRBD1|TRBJ1-5|TRBV5-8
CASSLTGDSNQPQHF
TGTGCCAGCAGCTTAACAGGGGATAGCAATCAGCCCCAGCATTTT
>-|-|TRBJ1-2|TRBV6-1
CASSEGVAHYGYTF
TGTGCCAGCAGTGAAGGAGTGGCTCACTATGGCTACACCTTC
>-|TRBD1|TRBJ2-7|TRBV4-1
CASSQEKTGISYEQYF
TGCGCCAGCAGCCAAGAGAAGACAGGGATATCCTACGAGCAGTACTTC
>-|-|TRBJ2-7|TRBV27
CASSFGMDSYEQYF
TGTGCCAGCAGTTTTGGTATGGACAGCTACGAGCAGTACTTC
>-|-|TRBJ2-2|TRBV7-8
CASSSGANTGELFF
TGTGCCAGCAGCTCGGGGGCGAACACCGGGGAGCTGTTTTTT
>-|-|TRBJ1-5|TRBV6-5
CASRARGGGQPQHF
TGTGCCAGCAGAGCCCGGGGCGGTGGACAGCCCCAGCATTTT
>-|-|TRBJ2-7|TRBV27
CASSLSGRVYEQYF
TGTGCCAGCAGTTTATCGGGCAGGGTCTACGAGCAGTACTTC
>-|TRBD1|TRBJ2-7|TRBV6-6
CASRGGYSNYEQYF
TGTGCCAGTAGAGGGGGCTACTCAAACTACGAGCAGTACTTC
>-|TRBD1|TRBJ2-2|TRBV19
CASNPTGTTGELFF
TGTGCCAGTAATCCGACAGGGACCACCGGGGAGCTGTTTTTT